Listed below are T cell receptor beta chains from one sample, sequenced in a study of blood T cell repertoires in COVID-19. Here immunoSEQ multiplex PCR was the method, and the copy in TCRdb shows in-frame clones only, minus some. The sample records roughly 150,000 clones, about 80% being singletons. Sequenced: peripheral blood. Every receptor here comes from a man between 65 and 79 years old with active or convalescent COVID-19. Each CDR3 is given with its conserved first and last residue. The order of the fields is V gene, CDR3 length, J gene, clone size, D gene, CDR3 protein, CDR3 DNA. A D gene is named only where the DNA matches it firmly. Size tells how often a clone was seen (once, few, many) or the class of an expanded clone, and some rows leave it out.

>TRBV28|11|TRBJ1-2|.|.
CASRAGAGYTF
TGTGCCAGCAGGGCGGGGGCAGGCTACACCTTC
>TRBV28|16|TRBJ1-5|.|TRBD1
CASSLWQGASNQPQHF
TGTGCCAGCAGTTTATGGCAGGGGGCGAGCAATCAGCCCCAGCATTTT
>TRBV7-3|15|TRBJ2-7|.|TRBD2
CASSPRTSGRYEQYF
TGTGCCAGCAGCCCCCGGACTAGCGGGAGGTACGAGCAGTACTTC
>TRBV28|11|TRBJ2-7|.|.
CASGAPYEQYF
TGTGCCAGCGGGGCACCCTACGAGCAGTACTTC
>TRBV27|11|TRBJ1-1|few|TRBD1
CASRGQGAAFF
TGTGCCAGCCGAGGACAGGGGGCGGCTTTCTTT
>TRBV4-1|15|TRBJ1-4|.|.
CASSHMRTVSEKLFF
TGCGCCAGCAGCCATATGAGGACAGTAAGCGAAAAACTGTTTTTT
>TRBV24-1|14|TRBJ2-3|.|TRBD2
CATRGAGVADTQYF
TGTGCCACCAGGGGAGCGGGGGTGGCAGATACGCAGTATTTT
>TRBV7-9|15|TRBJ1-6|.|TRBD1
CASEGTGGLGSPLHF
TGTGCCAGCGAAGGGACAGGGGGGTTAGGTTCACCCCTCCACTTT
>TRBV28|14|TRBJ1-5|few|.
CASSLVRGNQPQHF
TGTGCCAGCAGTTTGGTCCGGGGAAATCAGCCCCAGCATTTT
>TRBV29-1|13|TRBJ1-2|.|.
CSVVGQGTWGYTF
TGCAGCGTTGTCGGCCAGGGCACGTGGGGCTACACCTTC
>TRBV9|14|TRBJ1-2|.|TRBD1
CASSVDSRGPGYTF
TGTGCCAGCAGCGTAGATAGTAGGGGGCCTGGCTACACCTTC
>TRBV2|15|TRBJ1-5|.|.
CASRAQGIAGQPQHF
TGTGCCAGCAGAGCCCAGGGGATCGCAGGTCAGCCCCAGCATTTT
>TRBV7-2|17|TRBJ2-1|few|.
CASSSLMGRGFSNEQFF
TGTGCCAGCAGCTCGTTGATGGGCAGGGGATTCAGCAATGAGCAGTTCTTC
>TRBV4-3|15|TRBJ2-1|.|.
CASSRFGDAYNEQFF
TGCGCCAGCAGCCGTTTCGGAGATGCCTACAATGAGCAGTTCTTC
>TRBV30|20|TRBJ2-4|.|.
CAWTGAQPSKGGLAKNIQYF
TGTGCCTGGACTGGCGCCCAACCTAGTAAGGGGGGGTTAGCCAAAAACATTCAGTACTTC
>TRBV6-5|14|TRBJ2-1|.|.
CASSRTAGHNEQFF
TGTGCCAGCAGTAGGACAGCCGGCCACAATGAGCAGTTCTTC
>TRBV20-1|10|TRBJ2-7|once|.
CSARFQEQYF
TGCAGTGCTAGATTTCAGGAGCAGTACTTC